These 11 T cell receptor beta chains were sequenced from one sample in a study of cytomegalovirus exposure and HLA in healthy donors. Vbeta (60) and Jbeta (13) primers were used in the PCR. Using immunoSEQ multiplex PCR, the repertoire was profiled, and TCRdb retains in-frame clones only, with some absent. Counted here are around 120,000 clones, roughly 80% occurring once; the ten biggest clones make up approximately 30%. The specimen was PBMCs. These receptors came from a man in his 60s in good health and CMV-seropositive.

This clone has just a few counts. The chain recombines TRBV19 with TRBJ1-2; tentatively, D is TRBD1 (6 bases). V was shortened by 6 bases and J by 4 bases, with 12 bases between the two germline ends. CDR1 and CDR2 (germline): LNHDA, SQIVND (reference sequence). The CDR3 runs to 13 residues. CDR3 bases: TGTGCCAGTAGAACTGGACAGCTCTATGGCTACACCTTC. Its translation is CASRTGQLYGYTF.

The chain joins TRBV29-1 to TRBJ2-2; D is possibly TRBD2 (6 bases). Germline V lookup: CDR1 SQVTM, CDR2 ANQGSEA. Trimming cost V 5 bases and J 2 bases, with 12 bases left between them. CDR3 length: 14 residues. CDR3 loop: CSVKRAGNTGELFF. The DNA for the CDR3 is TGCAGCGTTAAAAGGGCGGGAAACACCGGGGAGCTGTTTTTT.

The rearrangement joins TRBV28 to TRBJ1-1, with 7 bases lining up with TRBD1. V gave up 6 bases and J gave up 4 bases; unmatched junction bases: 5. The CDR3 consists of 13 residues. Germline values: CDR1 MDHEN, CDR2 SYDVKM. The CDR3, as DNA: TGTGCCAGCAGAAGGAACAGGGGCACTGAAGCTTTCTTT. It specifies CASRRNRGTEAFF.

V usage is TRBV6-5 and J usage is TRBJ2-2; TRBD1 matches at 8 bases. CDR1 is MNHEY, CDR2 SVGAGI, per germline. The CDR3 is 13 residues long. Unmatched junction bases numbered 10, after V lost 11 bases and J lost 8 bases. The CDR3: CAARKQGVGELFF. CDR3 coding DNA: TGTGCCGCGCGAAAACAGGGGGTGGGGGAGCTGTTTTTT.

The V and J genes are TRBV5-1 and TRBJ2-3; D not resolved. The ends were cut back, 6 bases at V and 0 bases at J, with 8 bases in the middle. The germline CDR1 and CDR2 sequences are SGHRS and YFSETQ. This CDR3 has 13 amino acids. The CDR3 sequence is CASIGWSTDTQYF. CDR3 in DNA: TGCGCCAGCATCGGGTGGAGCACAGATACGCAGTATTTT.

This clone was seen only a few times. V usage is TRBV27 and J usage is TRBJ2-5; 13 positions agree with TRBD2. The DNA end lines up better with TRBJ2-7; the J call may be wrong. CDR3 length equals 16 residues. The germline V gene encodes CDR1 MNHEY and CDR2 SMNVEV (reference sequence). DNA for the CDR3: TGTGCCAGCAGTTTCGTTGGACTAGCGGGAGAGTACGAGCAGTACTTC. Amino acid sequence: CASSFVGLAGEYEQYF.

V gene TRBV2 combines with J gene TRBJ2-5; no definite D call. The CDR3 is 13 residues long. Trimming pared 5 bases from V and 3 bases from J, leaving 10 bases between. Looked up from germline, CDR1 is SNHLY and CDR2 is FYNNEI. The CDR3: CASSRESEETQYF. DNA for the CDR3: TGTGCCAGCAGTCGAGAAAGTGAAGAGACCCAGTACTTC. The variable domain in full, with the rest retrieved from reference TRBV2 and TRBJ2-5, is EPEVTQTPSHQVTQMGQEVILRCVPISNHLYFYWYRQILGQKVEFLVSFYNNEISEKSEIFDDQFSVERPDGSNFTLKIRSTKLEDSAMYFCASSRESEETQYFGPGTRLLVL.

CDR3 in DNA: TGTGCCAGCAGCCCCAACAGGGTGACTGAAGCTTTCTTT. Translated, it gives CASSPNRVTEAFF. The J gene is TRBJ1-1, the V gene TRBV2; maybe TRBD1 (6 bases). Trimming stripped 6 bases from V and 5 bases from J, with 13 bases between. The germline V gene has CDR1 SNHLY and CDR2 FYNNEI. The CDR3 covers 13 residues. Supplemented by reference TRBV2 and TRBJ1-1, the full variable domain reads EPEVTQTPSHQVTQMGQEVILRCVPISNHLYFYWYRQILGQKVEFLVSFYNNEISEKSEIFDDQFSVERPDGSNFTLKIRSTKLEDSAMYFCASSPNRVTEAFFGQGTRLTVV.

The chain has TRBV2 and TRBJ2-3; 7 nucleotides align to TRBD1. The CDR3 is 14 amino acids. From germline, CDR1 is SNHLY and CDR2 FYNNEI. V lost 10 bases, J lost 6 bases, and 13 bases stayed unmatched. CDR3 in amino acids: CATHTGDPQDTQYF. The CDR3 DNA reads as TGTGCCACCCATACAGGGGACCCACAGGATACGCAGTATTTT.

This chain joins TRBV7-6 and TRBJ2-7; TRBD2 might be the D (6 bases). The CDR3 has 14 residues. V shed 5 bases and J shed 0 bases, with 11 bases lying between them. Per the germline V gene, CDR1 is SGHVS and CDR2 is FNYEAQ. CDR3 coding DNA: TGTGCCAGCAGCCAGACTAGATCCTCCTACGAGCAGTACTTC. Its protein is CASSQTRSSYEQYF.

The CDR3 bases are TGTGCCAGCTCACTGGGTAGGACAGGGAACACTGAAGCTTTCTTT. Protein sequence: CASSLGRTGNTEAFF. The chain uses TRBV18 and TRBJ1-1; 7 nucleotides agree with TRBD1. This CDR3 spans 15 amino acids. Germline V gives CDR1 KGHSH, CDR2 LQKENI. The junction had 6 bases not matched to a gene; V was cut back by 4 bases and J by 1 base.